These 24 T cell receptor beta chains originate from one sample sequenced in a study of CD8 T cells in ankylosing spondylitis. MiXCR, applied by TCRdb to the 5' RACE reads, yields one record per CDR3 protein. The sample has 250,000 to 350,000 distinct CDR3 sequences, around 20% seen once; the top ten hold 7.5% to 9.5%. The sequencing input was blood, either unsorted or a sorted T cell fraction (not recorded which). The receptors here all came from a male donor with ankylosing spondylitis or in good health (not recorded which).

The chain couples TRBV6-5 to TRBJ1-1, with D unresolved. The CDR3 has 15 residues. Trimming removed 4 bases at V and 1 base at J, with 13 bases between. Germline CDR1 MNHEY, CDR2 SVGAGI. CDR3 DNA: TGTGCCAGCAGTTCCCCACCCATGGGGAACACTGAAGCTTTCTTT. The encoded protein is CASSSPPMGNTEAFF.

This clonotype appeared a few times. The chain carries TRBV5-1 and TRBJ1-2; 7 bases match TRBD1. Per germline, CDR1 SGHRS and CDR2 YFSETQ. The length of the CDR3 is 15 residues. The J segment lost 2 bases and the V segment lost 7 bases, leaving 11 bases of the junction unmatched. The CDR3 DNA follows: TGCGCCAGCCGATGGACCCAACAGGGGAACTATGGCTACACCTTC. It encodes CASRWTQQGNYGYTF.

This clonotype was counted only a few times. The rearrangement joins TRBV10-3 to TRBJ2-1; 15 nucleotides agree with TRBD2. V shed 4 bases and J 0 bases; nucleotides not matched to a gene: 4. The CDR3 extends over 18 amino acids. Germline V gene lookup returns CDR1 ENHRY and CDR2 SYGVKD. CDR3 sequence reads: CAISGGTSGRSSYNEQFF. As DNA, the CDR3 is TGTGCCATCAGTGGGGGGACTAGCGGGAGGAGCTCCTACAATGAGCAGTTCTTC.

The chain combines TRBV25-1 with TRBJ1-1, with D maybe TRBD1 (6 bases). The germline V and J ends were trimmed by 1 base and 1 base, with 13 bases remaining between them. The CDR3 runs 16 residues. CDR1 is MGHDK, CDR2 SYGVNS, per germline. In DNA form, the CDR3 reads TGTGCCAGCAGTGAATTAGAGGTACAGGGGAACACTGAAGCTTTCTTT. Its translation is CASSELEVQGNTEAFF. The full variable domain, in which reference TRBV25-1 and TRBJ1-1 provide the parts outside the CDR3, is EADIYQTPRYLVIGTGKKITLECSQTMGHDKMYWYQQDPGMELHLIHYSYGVNSTEKGDLSSESTVSRIRTEHFPLTLESARPSHTSQYLCASSELEVQGNTEAFFGQGTRLTVV.

This clonotype was counted a few times. The DNA of the CDR3 is TGTGCCAGCAGACGATCCGGGACAGGGGGCGCGGAGACCCAGTACTTC. Its translation is CASRRSGTGGAETQYF. The chain has TRBV6-1 and TRBJ2-5; TRBD1 matches 12 bases. This CDR3 spans 16 amino acids. Germline V gene sequence: CDR1 MNHNS, CDR2 SASEGT. The V segment lost 6 bases and the J segment 5 bases; nucleotides outside the gene matches: 10.

This chain links TRBV20-1 with TRBJ2-1; the D gene is possibly TRBD2 (6 bases). Trimming removed 7 bases at V and 0 bases at J, with 13 bases between. The CDR3 consists of 14 residues. Germline V gene sequence: CDR1 DFQATT, CDR2 SNEGSKA (reference sequence). This CDR3 reads CSVIPGGSYNEQFF. The CDR3 DNA is TGCAGTGTTATTCCCGGGGGCTCCTACAATGAGCAGTTCTTC.

This clonotype was recorded only once. This chain joins TRBV7-2 and TRBJ1-6; no clear D gene. The V end was cut by 4 bases, the J end by 6 bases, with 10 bases between. From germline, CDR1 is SGHTA and CDR2 FQGNSA. The CDR3 is 14 residues long. CDR3 loop: CASSSAAFNSPLHF. CDR3 in DNA: TGTGCCAGCAGCTCGGCAGCATTTAATTCACCCCTCCACTTT.

Details on this clonotype: This likely comes from a read error, as the CDR3 has no conserved phenylalanine or tryptophan at its end. The J gene is TRBJ2-1, the V gene TRBV7-3; 10 bases align to TRBD2. CDR3 length: 15 amino acids. CDR1 and CDR2 (germline): SGHTA, FQGTGA. Unmatched junction bases numbered 3, after V lost 4 bases and J lost 3 bases. The DNA of the CDR3 is TGTGCCAGCAGCTATAGCGGGGGGAGCTACAATGAGCAGTTCTCC. Its translation is CASSYSGGSYNEQFS.

This clonotype has a handful of counts. The V gene is TRBV5-4, the J gene TRBJ1-3; possible D gene TRBD1, 5 bases. Germline V gene sequence: CDR1 SGHNT, CDR2 YYREEE (reference sequence). Trimming shortened V by 3 bases and J by 0 bases, and 16 bases separated the two germline ends. There are 17 residues in the CDR3. DNA of the CDR3: TGTGCCAGCAGCTCCAACCCGGGACTCCTCTCTGGAAACACCATATATTTT. It is translated as CASSSNPGLLSGNTIYF.

The chain has TRBV7-2 and TRBJ2-3, with D unresolved. The CDR3 spans 13 residues. The V gene's germline CDR1 is SGHTA and CDR2 FQGNSA. The V gene lost 8 bases and the J gene lost 9 bases, with 18 bases spanning the gap. In nucleotides, the CDR3 is TGTGCCAGCGTCCTGGGCCGCGCCCGGACGCAGTATTTT. It codes for CASVLGRARTQYF.

The rearrangement joins TRBV6-5 to TRBJ2-2; 8 bases agree with TRBD1. The CDR3 has 17 residues. The germline gives CDR1 MNHEY, CDR2 SVGAGI. J lost 6 bases, V lost 0 bases, and 9 bases had no gene match. CDR3 sequence (DNA): TGTGCCAGCAGTTACTCAACAGGGCAGGGGGCACCCGGGGAGCTGTTTTTT. It specifies CASSYSTGQGAPGELFF.

The rearrangement links TRBV20-1 to TRBJ1-1, with TRBD1 as a possible D gene (6 bases). Germline CDR1 DFQATT, CDR2 SNEGSKA (reference sequence). The CDR3 totals 10 residues. The V end was cut by 1 base, the J end by 10 bases, with 7 bases between. The CDR3 is CSARGTVAFF. In DNA form, the CDR3 reads TGCAGTGCTAGAGGGACAGTAGCTTTCTTT.

V gene TRBV2 combines with J gene TRBJ2-1, with TRBD1 matching over 7 bases. Germline CDR1 reads SNHLY; CDR2 reads FYNNEI. The CDR3 loop spans 16 amino acids. J was trimmed by 6 bases and V by 6 bases; bases with no gene match: 14. CDR3 nucleotides: TGTGCCAGCAGAACTGAAGGACAGGTTGGTAGCAATGAGCAGTTCTTC. It is translated as CASRTEGQVGSNEQFF.

The chain uses TRBV3-1 and TRBJ2-5; 7 bases align to TRBD1. The V gene's germline CDR1 is LGHDT and CDR2 YNNKEL (reference sequence). V trimming: 3 bases; J trimming: 5 bases; junction bases outside the gene matches: 9. This CDR3 is built from 15 residues. The CDR3 DNA is TGTGCCAGCAGCCATCGCACAGGGGCGGCGGAGACCCAGTACTTC. The encoded protein is CASSHRTGAAETQYF.

This clonotype was recorded a few times. V and J are TRBV3-1 and TRBJ2-3; D might be TRBD1 (5 bases). CDR3 length equals 16 residues. Germline V lookup: CDR1 LGHDT, CDR2 YNNKEL (reference sequence). V shed 1 base and J shed 0 bases, with 11 bases lying between them. Here the CDR3 DNA reads TGTGCCAGCAGCCAAGGGTCAGGGCGCAGCACAGATACGCAGTATTTT. Its protein is CASSQGSGRSTDTQYF.

This clonotype was seen repeatedly, ten times or more. This chain connects TRBV9 to TRBJ1-1; maybe TRBD1 (5 bases). Trimming removed 0 bases from V and 6 bases from J, with 12 bases in between. The length of the CDR3 is 14 residues. Germline CDR1 is SGDLS and CDR2 is YYNGEE. As DNA, the CDR3 is TGTGCCAGCAGCGTAGATCAGGGTCCAGCTGAAGCTTTCTTT. Protein sequence: CASSVDQGPAEAFF.

This clonotype showed up just a few times. V gene TRBV19 combines with J gene TRBJ2-1; D call uncertain. Per the germline V gene, CDR1 is LNHDA and CDR2 is SQIVND (reference sequence). V lost 5 bases to trimming and J lost 8 bases, with 16 bases between them. The CDR3 is made up of 14 amino acids. This chain's CDR3 is CASSFSFGYYEQFF. The CDR3 nucleotides are TGTGCCAGTAGTTTTTCCTTTGGGTATTATGAGCAGTTCTTC. Using reference TRBV19 and TRBJ2-1 for the parts outside the CDR3, the full variable domain is DGGITQSPKYLFRKEGQNVTLSCEQNLNHDAMYWYRQDPGQGLRLIYYSQIVNDFQKGDIAEGYSVSREKKESFPLTVTSAQKNPTAFYLCASSFSFGYYEQFFGPGTRLTVL.

There are a few counts of this clonotype. The V gene is TRBV9, the J gene TRBJ2-2; D perhaps matches TRBD1 (6 bases). The V and J ends lost 0 bases and 1 base respectively, with 10 bases between them. The CDR3 length is 16 residues. CDR1 and CDR2 (germline): SGDLS, YYNGEE. The CDR3 sequence is CASSVDGRGNTGELFF. The CDR3 DNA reads TGTGCCAGCAGCGTAGATGGCAGGGGGAACACCGGGGAGCTGTTTTTT.

The genes are TRBV27 and TRBJ2-1; 8 positions agree with TRBD2. This CDR3 is built from 16 residues. Germline-derived CDR1 and CDR2 are MNHEY and SMNVEV (reference sequence). V lost 2 bases and J lost 8; bases outside the gene matches: 11. In DNA, the CDR3 is TGTGCCAGCAGTTTAAGGGGCGGGAGGCCCTCGGATGAGCAGTTCTTC. Amino acids: CASSLRGGRPSDEQFF.

This clonotype was seen more than once but under ten times. This chain joins TRBV29-1 and TRBJ2-4; D may be TRBD2 (7 bases). Between the trimmed V and J ends, which lost 2 bases and 6 bases, there was a span of 11 bases. In germline, CDR1 is SQVTM, CDR2 ANQGSEA. This CDR3 has 13 residues. Written as DNA, the CDR3 is TGCAGCGTTGAACAGAGGGGGGGAAACATTCAGTACTTC. Translation gives CSVEQRGGNIQYF.

This clonotype showed up just a few times. This chain links TRBV12-3 or TRBV12-4 with TRBJ2-2; D not resolved. Trimming removed 4 bases from V and 0 bases from J, with 9 bases in between. This CDR3 has 15 amino acids. CDR3 nucleotide sequence: TGTGCCAGCAGTTCAGGTCGGGCGAACACCGGGGAGCTGTTTTTT. This codes for CASSSGRANTGELFF.

V usage is TRBV5-1 and J usage is TRBJ2-5; D remains ambiguous. V lost 4 bases and J 5 bases, leaving 12 bases between the germline ends. CDR3 length equals 13 residues. CDR1 SGHRS and CDR2 YFSETQ come from the germline V gene. The CDR3 coding sequence is TGCGCCAGCAGCCGACACCTGGGGGAGACCCAGTACTTC. Protein: CASSRHLGETQYF. Complete variable domain (other parts from reference TRBV5-1 and TRBJ2-5): KAGVTQTPRYLIKTRGQQVTLSCSPISGHRSVSWYQQTPGQGLQFLFEYFSETQRNKGNFPGRFSGRQFSNSRSEMNVSTLELGDSALYLCASSRHLGETQYFGPGTRLLVL.

This clonotype was counted at least ten times. A much larger clone lies one base from this, so it may be a read error. The chain links TRBV5-8 to TRBJ2-3; D is unclear. This CDR3 spans 13 amino acids. V lost 4 bases and J 2 bases, leaving 8 bases between the germline ends. Germline loops: CDR1 SGHTS, CDR2 YDEGEE. As DNA, the CDR3 is TGTGCCAGCAGCCAAAGCCCCACAGATACGCAGTATTTT. It yields the protein CASSQSPTDTQYF.

This clonotype was recorded at least ten times. The rearrangement links TRBV6-1 to TRBJ2-3; 7 positions match TRBD2. The CDR3 runs to 16 residues. Germline lookup yields CDR1 MNHNS and CDR2 SASEGT. The V and J ends lost 9 bases and 2 bases, in that order; junction bases with no gene match: 14. The CDR3 reads CASGTISFGVTDTQYF. CDR3 nucleotides: TGTGCCAGTGGGACTATATCCTTCGGAGTCACAGATACGCAGTATTTT.